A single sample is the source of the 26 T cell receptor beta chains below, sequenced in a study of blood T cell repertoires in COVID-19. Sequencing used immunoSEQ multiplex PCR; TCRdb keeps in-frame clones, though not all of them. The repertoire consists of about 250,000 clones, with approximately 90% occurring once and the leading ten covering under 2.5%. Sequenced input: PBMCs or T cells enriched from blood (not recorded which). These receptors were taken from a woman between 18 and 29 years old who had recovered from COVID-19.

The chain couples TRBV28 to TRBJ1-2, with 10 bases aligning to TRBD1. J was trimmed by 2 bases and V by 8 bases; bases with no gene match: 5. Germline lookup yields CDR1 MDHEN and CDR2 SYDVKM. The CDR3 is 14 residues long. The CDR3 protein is CASGTGVKNYGYTF. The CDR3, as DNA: TGTGCCAGCGGGACAGGGGTAAAGAACTATGGCTACACCTTC.

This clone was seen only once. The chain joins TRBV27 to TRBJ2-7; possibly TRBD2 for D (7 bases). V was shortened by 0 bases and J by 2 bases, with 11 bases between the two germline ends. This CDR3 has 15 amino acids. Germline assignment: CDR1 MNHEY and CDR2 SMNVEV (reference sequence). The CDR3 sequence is CASSLSRGGAYEQYF. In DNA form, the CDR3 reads TGTGCCAGCAGTTTATCGAGGGGGGGGGCCTACGAGCAGTACTTC.

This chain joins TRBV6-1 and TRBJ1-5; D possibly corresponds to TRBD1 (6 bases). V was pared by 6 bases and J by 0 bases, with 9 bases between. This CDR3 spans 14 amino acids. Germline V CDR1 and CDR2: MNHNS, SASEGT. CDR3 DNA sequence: TGTGCCAGCAGCGCAGGGGATAGCAATCAGCCCCAGCATTTT. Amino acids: CASSAGDSNQPQHF.

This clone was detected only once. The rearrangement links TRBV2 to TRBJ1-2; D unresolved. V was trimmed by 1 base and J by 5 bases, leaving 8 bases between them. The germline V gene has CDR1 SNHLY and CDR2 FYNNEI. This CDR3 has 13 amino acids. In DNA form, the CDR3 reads TGTGCCAGCAGTGAAGGCAGTGGTTATGGCTACACCTTC. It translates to CASSEGSGYGYTF.

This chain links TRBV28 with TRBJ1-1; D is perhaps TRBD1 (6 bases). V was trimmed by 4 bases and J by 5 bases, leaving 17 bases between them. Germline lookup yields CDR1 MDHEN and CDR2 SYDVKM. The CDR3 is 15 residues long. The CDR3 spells CASSYSTGDVTEAFF. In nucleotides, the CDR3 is TGTGCCAGCAGTTACTCGACAGGTGATGTGACTGAAGCTTTCTTT.

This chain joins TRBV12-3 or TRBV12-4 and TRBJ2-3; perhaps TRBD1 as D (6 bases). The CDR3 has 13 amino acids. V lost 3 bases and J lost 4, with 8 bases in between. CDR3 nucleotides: TGTGCCAGCAGTTTCGGGACATCAGATACGCAGTATTTT. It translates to CASSFGTSDTQYF.

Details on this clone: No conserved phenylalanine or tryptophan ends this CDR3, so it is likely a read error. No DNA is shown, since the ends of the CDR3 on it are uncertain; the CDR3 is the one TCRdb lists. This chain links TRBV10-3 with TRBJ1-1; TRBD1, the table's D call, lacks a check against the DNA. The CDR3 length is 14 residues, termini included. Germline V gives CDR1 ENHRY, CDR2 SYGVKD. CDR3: CAISDSREGELGDY.

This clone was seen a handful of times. The CDR3 loop reads CANPLPQVNSNQPQHF. The CDR3 DNA sequence: TGTGCCAACCCACTCCCGCAAGTTAATAGCAATCAGCCCCAGCATTTT. The chain couples TRBV12-1 to TRBJ1-5. TRBV12-1 represents a pseudogene. This CDR3 is built from 16 residues.

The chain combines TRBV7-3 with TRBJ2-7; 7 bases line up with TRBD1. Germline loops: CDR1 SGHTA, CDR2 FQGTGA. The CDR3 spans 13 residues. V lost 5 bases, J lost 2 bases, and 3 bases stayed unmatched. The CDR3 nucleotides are TGTGCCAGCAGCCCGCAGGGGGCCTACGAGCAGTACTTC. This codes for CASSPQGAYEQYF.

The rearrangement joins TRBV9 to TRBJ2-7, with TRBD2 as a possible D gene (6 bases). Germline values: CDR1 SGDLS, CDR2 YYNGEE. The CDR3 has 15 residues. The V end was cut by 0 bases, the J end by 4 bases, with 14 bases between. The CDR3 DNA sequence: TGTGCCAGCAGCGTAGGCTTAGCGGATGGGTACGAGCAGTACTTC. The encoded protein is CASSVGLADGYEQYF.

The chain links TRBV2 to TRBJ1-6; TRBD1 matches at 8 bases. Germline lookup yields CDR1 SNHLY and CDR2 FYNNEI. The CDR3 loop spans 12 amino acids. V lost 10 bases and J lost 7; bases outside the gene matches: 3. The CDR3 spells CAIRTGNSPLHF. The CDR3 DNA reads TGTGCCATCCGGACAGGGAATTCACCCCTCCACTTT.

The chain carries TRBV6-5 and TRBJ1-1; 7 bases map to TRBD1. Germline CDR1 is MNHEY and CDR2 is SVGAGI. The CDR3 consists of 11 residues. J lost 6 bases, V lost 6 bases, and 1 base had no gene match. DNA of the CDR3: TGTGCCAGCAGGACAGGGTCTGAAGCTTTCTTT. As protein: CASRTGSEAFF.

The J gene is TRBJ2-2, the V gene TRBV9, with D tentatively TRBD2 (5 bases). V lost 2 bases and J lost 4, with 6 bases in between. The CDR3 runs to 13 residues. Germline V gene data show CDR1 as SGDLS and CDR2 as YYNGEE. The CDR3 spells CASSVGGTGELFF. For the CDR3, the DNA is TGTGCCAGCAGCGTTGGAGGCACCGGGGAGCTGTTTTTT.

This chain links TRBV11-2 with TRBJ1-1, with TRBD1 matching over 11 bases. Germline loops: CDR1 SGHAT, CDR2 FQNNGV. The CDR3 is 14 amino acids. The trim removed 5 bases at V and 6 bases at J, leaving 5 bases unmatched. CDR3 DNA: TGTGCCAGCAGCATGGGACAGGGGGGGTCTGAAGCTTTCTTT. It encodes CASSMGQGGSEAFF.

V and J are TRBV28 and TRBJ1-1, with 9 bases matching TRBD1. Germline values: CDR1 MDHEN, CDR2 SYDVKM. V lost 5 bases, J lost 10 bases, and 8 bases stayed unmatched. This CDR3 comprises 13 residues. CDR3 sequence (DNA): TGTGCCAGCAGTCCACAGGGGGCGGGGGGAGCTTTCTTT. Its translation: CASSPQGAGGAFF.

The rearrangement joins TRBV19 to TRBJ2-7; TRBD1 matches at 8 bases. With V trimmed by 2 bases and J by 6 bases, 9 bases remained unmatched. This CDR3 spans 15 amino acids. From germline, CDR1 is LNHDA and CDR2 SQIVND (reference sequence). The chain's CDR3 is CASSIRSQGAVEQYF. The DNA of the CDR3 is TGTGCCAGTAGTATAAGATCTCAGGGGGCGGTCGAGCAGTACTTC.

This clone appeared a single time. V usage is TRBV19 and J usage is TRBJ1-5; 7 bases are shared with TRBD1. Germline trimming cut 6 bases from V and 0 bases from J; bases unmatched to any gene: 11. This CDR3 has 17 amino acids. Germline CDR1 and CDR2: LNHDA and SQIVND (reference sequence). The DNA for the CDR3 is TGTGCCAGTAGCCCGAGGAGGGACAGTTATAGCAATCAGCCCCAGCATTTT. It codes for CASSPRRDSYSNQPQHF. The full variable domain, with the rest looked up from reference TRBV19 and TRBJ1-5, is DGGITQSPKYLFRKEGQNVTLSCEQNLNHDAMYWYRQDPGQGLRLIYYSQIVNDFQKGDIAEGYSVSREKKESFPLTVTSAQKNPTAFYLCASSPRRDSYSNQPQHFGDGTRLSIL.

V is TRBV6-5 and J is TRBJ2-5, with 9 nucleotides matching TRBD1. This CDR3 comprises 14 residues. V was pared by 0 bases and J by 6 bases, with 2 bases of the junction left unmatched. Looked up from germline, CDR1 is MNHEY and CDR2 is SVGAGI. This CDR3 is CASSYSTGGKTQYF. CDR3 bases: TGTGCCAGCAGTTACTCGACAGGGGGAAAGACCCAGTACTTC.

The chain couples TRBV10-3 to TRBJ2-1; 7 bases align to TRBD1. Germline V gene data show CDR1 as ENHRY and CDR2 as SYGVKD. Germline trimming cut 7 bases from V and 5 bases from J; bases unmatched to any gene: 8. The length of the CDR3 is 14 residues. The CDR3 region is CAITPTGFDNEQFF. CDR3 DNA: TGTGCCATCACCCCGACAGGGTTTGACAATGAGCAGTTCTTC.

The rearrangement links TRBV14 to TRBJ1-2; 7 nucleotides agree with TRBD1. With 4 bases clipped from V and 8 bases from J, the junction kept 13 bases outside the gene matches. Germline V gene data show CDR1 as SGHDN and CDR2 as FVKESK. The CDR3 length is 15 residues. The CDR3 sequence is CASSPRQGGMRGYTF. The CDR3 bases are TGTGCCAGCAGCCCGAGACAGGGAGGAATGAGGGGCTACACCTTC.

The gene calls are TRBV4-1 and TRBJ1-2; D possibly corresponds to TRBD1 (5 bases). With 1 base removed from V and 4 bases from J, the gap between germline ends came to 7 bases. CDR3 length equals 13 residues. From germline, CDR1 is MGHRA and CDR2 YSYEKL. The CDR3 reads CASSQVTGYGYTF. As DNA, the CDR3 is TGCGCCAGCAGCCAAGTTACAGGCTATGGCTACACCTTC.

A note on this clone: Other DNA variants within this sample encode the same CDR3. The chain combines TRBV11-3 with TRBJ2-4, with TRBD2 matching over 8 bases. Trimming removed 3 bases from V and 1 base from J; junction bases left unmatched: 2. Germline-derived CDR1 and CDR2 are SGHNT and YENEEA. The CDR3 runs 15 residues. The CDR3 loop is CASSLGGGAKNIQYF. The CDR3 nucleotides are TGTGCCAGCAGCTTGGGCGGGGGGGCCAAAAACATTCAGTACTTC.

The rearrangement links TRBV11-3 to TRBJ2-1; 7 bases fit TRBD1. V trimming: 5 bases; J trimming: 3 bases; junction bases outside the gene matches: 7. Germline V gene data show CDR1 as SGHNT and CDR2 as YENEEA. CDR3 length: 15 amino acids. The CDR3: CASSPAGQVYNEQFF. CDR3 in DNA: TGTGCCAGCAGCCCCGCTGGACAGGTCTACAATGAGCAGTTCTTC.

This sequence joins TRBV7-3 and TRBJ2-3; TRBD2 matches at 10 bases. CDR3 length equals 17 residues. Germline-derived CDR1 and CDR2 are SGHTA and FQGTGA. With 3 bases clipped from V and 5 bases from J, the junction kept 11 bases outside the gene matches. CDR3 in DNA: TGTGCCAGCAGCTTCGCCTCGACTAGCGGGCCTCGAGATACGCAGTATTTT. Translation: CASSFASTSGPRDTQYF.

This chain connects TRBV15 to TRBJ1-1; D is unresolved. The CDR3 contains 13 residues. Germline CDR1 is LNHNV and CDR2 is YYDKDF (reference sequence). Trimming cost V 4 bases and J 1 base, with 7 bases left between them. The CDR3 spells CATSTKPNTEAFF. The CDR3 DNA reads TGTGCCACCAGCACGAAGCCGAACACTGAAGCTTTCTTT.

As DNA, the CDR3 is TGTGCCAGCAGCTTAGGGCGGTATAATTCACCCCTCCACTTT. This gives the protein CASSLGRYNSPLHF. The chain couples TRBV13 to TRBJ1-6, with D unclear. In germline, CDR1 is PRHDT, CDR2 FYEKMQ (reference sequence). V was cut by 0 bases and J by 4 bases, with 4 bases left in between. The length of the CDR3 is 14 residues.